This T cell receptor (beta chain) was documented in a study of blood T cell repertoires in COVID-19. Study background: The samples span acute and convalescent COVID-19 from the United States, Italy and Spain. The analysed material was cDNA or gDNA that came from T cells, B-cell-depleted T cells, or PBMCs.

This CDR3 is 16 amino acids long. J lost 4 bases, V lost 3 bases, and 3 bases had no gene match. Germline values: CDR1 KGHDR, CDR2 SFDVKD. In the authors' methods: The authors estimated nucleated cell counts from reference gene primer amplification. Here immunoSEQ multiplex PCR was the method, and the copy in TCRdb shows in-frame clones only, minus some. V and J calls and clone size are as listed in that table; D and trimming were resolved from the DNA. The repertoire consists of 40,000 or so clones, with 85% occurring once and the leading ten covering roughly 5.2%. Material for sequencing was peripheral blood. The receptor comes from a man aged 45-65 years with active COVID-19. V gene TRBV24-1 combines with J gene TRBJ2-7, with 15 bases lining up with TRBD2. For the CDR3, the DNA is TGTGCCACCAGTGATCCGGGACTAGCGGGAGGTTACGAGCAGTACTTC. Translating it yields CATSDPGLAGGYEQYF.